This TCR beta chain was obtained from a study of Ad26.COV2.S vaccination and SARS-CoV-2 variants. About the research overall: Donor had been placed in the Ad26.COV2.S arm of the COV1001 trial. Ad26.COV2.S, an intramuscular injection, was given once or twice 56 days apart. Study observations and caveats: While placebo recipients had lower spike-specific TCR breadth, vaccine recipients had more. Reported findings describe substantial breadth in spike-specific CD8+ and CD4+ T cell responses following vaccination.

The treatment was: some 20 received Ad26.COV2.S at low or high dose, single or two shots; roughly 5 received placebo; per-sample allocation not given. Vaccine and placebo recipients were sampled on day 63 after the first injection. Here immunoSEQ multiplex PCR was the method, and the copy in TCRdb shows in-frame clones only, minus some. The top ten clones hold around 10% of a sample with around 300,000 clones, 75% to 90% of them seen once. Comment on this clone: Its antigen is as yet unknown.

Specimen: peripheral blood, collected in a trial of Ad26.COV2.S vaccine versus placebo. This sequence originates from a person aged 18-65 years who received the Ad26.COV2.S COVID-19 vaccine or a placebo.

The CDR3 coding sequence is TGTGCCAGCAGTAGCGGTCCTCGCACAGATACGCAGTATTTT. It codes for CASSSGPRTDTQYF. V usage is TRBV6-5 and J usage is TRBJ2-3; D may be TRBD2 (5 bases). The CDR3 extends over 14 amino acids. V was shortened by 5 bases and J by 1 base, with 10 bases between the two germline ends. From germline, CDR1 is MNHEY and CDR2 SVGAGI.